Presented here are 20 T cell receptor beta chains from one specimen sequenced in a study of blood T cell repertoires in COVID-19. The table came from immunoSEQ multiplex PCR; TCRdb's copy has only in-frame clones and leaves some out. Among roughly 80,000 clones listed, over 70% were seen once. Source material: peripheral blood. The receptors originated from a human donor in a cohort sampled during active COVID-19.

The chain recombines TRBV7-9 with TRBJ1-6; 7 positions match TRBD1. CDR3 length: 14 residues. Germline V gives CDR1 SEHNR, CDR2 FQNEAQ (reference sequence). V shed 2 bases, J shed 10 bases, and the junction held 5 bases outside the gene matches. This CDR3 reads CASSLTGENSPLHF. DNA of the CDR3: TGTGCCAGCAGCTTAACAGGGGAGAACTCACCCCTCCACTTT. The entire variable domain, with the rest obtained from reference TRBV7-9 and TRBJ1-6, is as follows: DTGVSQNPRHKITKRGQNVTFRCDPISEHNRLYWYRQTLGQGPEFLTYFQNEAQLEKSRLLSDRFSAERPKGSFSTLEIQRTEQGDSAMYLCASSLTGENSPLHFGNGTRLTVT.

V and J are TRBV24-1 and TRBJ2-2, with D maybe TRBD1 (6 bases). The CDR3 is made up of 16 amino acids. V was clipped by 4 bases and J by 2 bases, with 13 bases between them. Germline CDR1 reads KGHDR; CDR2 reads SFDVKD. In DNA form, the CDR3 reads TGTGCCACCAGTGACCCAGACAGGAGAAACACCGGGGAGCTGTTTTTT. Translating it yields CATSDPDRRNTGELFF.

As DNA, the CDR3 is TGTGCCAGCAGCTTAGCGGGAGACCCGTCCTACGAGCAGTACGTC. Protein sequence: CASSLAGDPSYEQYV. The chain links TRBV7-9 to TRBJ2-7, with D possibly TRBD2 on 5 matching bases. CDR1 and CDR2 from the germline V gene are SEHNR and FQNEAQ (reference sequence). This CDR3 has 15 residues. Trimming took off 0 bases at V and 1 base at J, with 10 bases between the two ends.

The rearrangement uses TRBV9 and TRBJ2-2, with TRBD1 matching over 10 bases. The trim removed 3 bases at V and 7 bases at J, leaving 3 bases unmatched. CDR1 is SGDLS, CDR2 YYNGEE, per germline. This CDR3 comprises 14 residues. CDR3 sequence: CASSGQGAGGELFF. For the CDR3, the DNA is TGTGCCAGCAGCGGACAGGGGGCTGGCGGGGAGCTGTTTTTT.

V is TRBV7-2 and J is TRBJ1-2, with TRBD1 matching over 7 bases. The CDR3 covers 16 residues. Germline V gene data show CDR1 as SGHTA and CDR2 as FQGNSA. J gave up 7 bases and V 4 bases, and 15 bases lay outside the gene matches. As DNA, the CDR3 is TGTGCCAGCAGCTACTACCGGGACAGTGGAACCCGTGGCTACACCTTC. It translates to CASSYYRDSGTRGYTF.

V gene TRBV10-3 combines with J gene TRBJ2-3; D remains unclear. V dropped 2 bases and J dropped 0 bases, with 12 bases sitting between them. Germline V lookup: CDR1 ENHRY, CDR2 SYGVKD. This CDR3 comprises 16 residues. The CDR3 DNA reads TGTGCCATCAGTGAGCCTCGAGCCCTTAGCACAGATACGCAGTATTTT. Translation: CAISEPRALSTDTQYF.

The chain joins TRBV3-1 (or the pseudogene TRBV3-2) to TRBJ2-5; maybe TRBD1 (5 bases). The V and J ends lost 1 base and 1 base respectively, with 7 bases between them. Germline V gene lookup returns CDR1 LGHDT and CDR2 YNNKEL (reference sequence). The CDR3 has 14 residues. The CDR3 DNA reads TGTGCCAGCAGCCAAGGTGGGGCCCAAGAGACCCAGTACTTC. As protein: CASSQGGAQETQYF.

The chain has TRBV10-1 and TRBJ1-1, with 11 positions matching TRBD1. Per germline, CDR1 WNHNN and CDR2 SYGVQD (reference sequence). There are 16 residues in the CDR3. J lost 0 bases, V lost 8 bases, and 8 bases had no gene match. The CDR3 coding sequence is TGCGCCAGCTCCCCGCGGACAGGGGGCTTGAACACTGAAGCTTTCTTT. The encoded protein is CASSPRTGGLNTEAFF.

This chain links TRBV6-1 with TRBJ2-5; the D is unclear. V dropped 2 bases and J dropped 2 bases, with 21 bases sitting between them. The germline gives CDR1 MNHNS, CDR2 SASEGT. The CDR3 spans 18 residues. The CDR3 coding sequence is TGTGCCAGCAGTGAATTTCCCTGGGCAGGCATGGCTCAAGAGACCCAGTACTTC. This sequence encodes CASSEFPWAGMAQETQYF.

This clone was seen only once. Additional DNA sequences in this sample encode the identical CDR3. The genes are TRBV7-9 and TRBJ2-7; TRBD2 agrees at 7 bases. CDR1 is SEHNR and CDR2 is FQNEAQ in the germline V gene (reference sequence). This CDR3 contains 12 residues. Losses at the gene ends were 1 base for V and 6 bases for J; bases not matched to a gene: 0. CDR3: CASSLGGGEQYV. The CDR3, as DNA: TGTGCCAGCAGCTTAGGCGGGGGCGAGCAGTACGTC.

The chain links TRBV5-1 to TRBJ1-3; 10 bases map to TRBD1. Unmatched junction bases numbered 9, after V lost 0 bases and J lost 0 bases. The CDR3 sequence is 19 residues long. Germline V lookup: CDR1 SGHRS, CDR2 YFSETQ. CDR3 DNA: TGCGCCAGCAGCTTGGCCGGGGACAGGGGACTCCCCTCTGGAAACACCATATATTTT. Translating it yields CASSLAGDRGLPSGNTIYF.

The V call is TRBV9, the J call TRBJ1-6, with D hard to call. The germline V gene has CDR1 SGDLS and CDR2 YYNGEE. The CDR3 is made up of 13 amino acids. The V gene lost 3 bases and the J gene lost 4 bases, with 5 bases spanning the gap. DNA for the CDR3: TGTGCCAGCAGCGGCGGGTATAATTCACCCCTCCACTTT. As protein: CASSGGYNSPLHF.

This clone was seen more than once but under ten times. The chain recombines TRBV19 with TRBJ1-5; the match to TRBD1 covers 9 bases. Germline V CDR1 and CDR2: LNHDA, SQIVND (reference sequence). The CDR3 has 17 residues. The trim removed 2 bases at V and 4 bases at J, leaving 9 bases unmatched. The DNA for the CDR3 is TGTGCCAGTAGTATAAGGAACCGGGACAGGGTGAATCAGCCCCAGCATTTT. It is translated as CASSIRNRDRVNQPQHF.

V is TRBV11-1 and J is TRBJ1-1, with TRBD1 identical over 9 bases. Unmatched junction bases numbered 12, after V lost 5 bases and J lost 5 bases. The CDR3 length is 16 residues. The germline V gene has CDR1 SGHAT and CDR2 FQDESV (reference sequence). CDR3 in DNA: TGTGCCAGCAGCCCACGGAGGGACAGGGTAAGAACTGAAGCTTTCTTT. Protein product: CASSPRRDRVRTEAFF.

This sequence joins TRBV5-1 and TRBJ2-2, with a possible D match to TRBD2 (5 bases). Germline assignment: CDR1 SGHRS and CDR2 YFSETQ. The CDR3 consists of 15 residues. Trimming removed 4 bases at V and 7 bases at J, with 17 bases between. CDR3 nucleotide sequence: TGCGCCAGCAGCAGTGGACTTTTCAACGTCGGGGAGCTGTTTTTT. It encodes CASSSGLFNVGELFF.

V usage is TRBV6-5 and J usage is TRBJ2-7; weak D call: TRBD1 (6 bases). V was shortened by 0 bases and J by 4 bases, with 10 bases between the two germline ends. Per germline, CDR1 MNHEY and CDR2 SVGAGI. This CDR3 is built from 14 residues. The CDR3 here is CASSYSAGVYEQYV. In DNA form, the CDR3 reads TGTGCCAGCAGTTACTCGGCAGGGGTGTACGAGCAGTACGTC.

This clone came up once. The V call is TRBV19, the J call TRBJ1-3; D ambiguous. Germline V gene sequence: CDR1 LNHDA, CDR2 SQIVND (reference sequence). Trimming shortened V by 10 bases and J by 4 bases, and 11 bases separated the two germline ends. CDR3 size: 12 residues. The CDR3: CATKTAGNTIYF. DNA of the CDR3: TGTGCCACTAAGACTGCGGGAAACACCATATATTTT. The full variable domain, with the rest looked up from reference TRBV19 and TRBJ1-3, is DGGITQSPKYLFRKEGQNVTLSCEQNLNHDAMYWYRQDPGQGLRLIYYSQIVNDFQKGDIAEGYSVSREKKESFPLTVTSAQKNPTAFYLCATKTAGNTIYFGEGSWLTVV.

This sequence joins TRBV6-5 and TRBJ2-3; TRBD1 might be the D (6 bases). Trimming cost V 5 bases and J 7 bases, with 16 bases left between them. Germline V CDR1 and CDR2: MNHEY, SVGAGI. The CDR3 is 14 residues long. In nucleotides, the CDR3 is TGTGCCAGCAGTAACCGCCCGAGGGGGAATACGCAGTATTTT. Translation: CASSNRPRGNTQYF.

The chain employs TRBV29-1 and TRBJ2-3, with D hard to call. V was trimmed by 3 bases and J by 3 bases, leaving 7 bases between them. The CDR3 is 12 amino acids. Per germline, CDR1 SQVTM and CDR2 ANQGSEA. CDR3 coding DNA: TGCAGCGTTGAGCTACGAACAGATACGCAGTATTTT. Amino acids: CSVELRTDTQYF.

The chain is built from TRBV19 and TRBJ2-3; D unresolved. The V and J ends lost 9 bases and 1 base respectively, with 11 bases between them. CDR3 size: 13 residues. Germline V gives CDR1 LNHDA, CDR2 SQIVND (reference sequence). The CDR3 loop reads CASTRWGTDTQYF. CDR3 DNA: TGTGCCAGCACCAGGTGGGGCACAGATACGCAGTATTTT.